This T cell receptor (beta chain) originates from a study of T cells after posttransplantation cyclophosphamide. A marrow graft followed busulfan-fludarabine conditioning, with cyclophosphamide on days +3 and +4. Looked up from germline, CDR1 is SGHTS and CDR2 is YDEGEE. V lost 3 bases to trimming and J lost 0 bases; unmatched junction nucleotides: 4. The CDR3 is made up of 15 amino acids. Generated by immunoSEQ multiplex PCR, the TCRdb table keeps only in-frame clones and is missing some. The data contain about 10,000 clones, roughly four fifths of them seen just once; the ten biggest clones take up roughly 15%.

The V and J genes are TRBV5-8 and TRBJ1-2; 8 bases map to TRBD1. The TCR sequence derives from a female patient between 35 and 55 years old who received an allogeneic stem cell transplant from a related donor, was CMV-positive, and had no GVHD. The graft donor may account for some of the T cells. The sample here was PBMCs, taken roughly 2,000 days after a stem cell transplant with posttransplant cyclophosphamide. The CDR3 here is CASSSRDRPNYGYTF. CDR3 sequence (DNA): TGTGCCAGCAGCTCCCGGGACAGGCCTAACTATGGCTACACCTTC.